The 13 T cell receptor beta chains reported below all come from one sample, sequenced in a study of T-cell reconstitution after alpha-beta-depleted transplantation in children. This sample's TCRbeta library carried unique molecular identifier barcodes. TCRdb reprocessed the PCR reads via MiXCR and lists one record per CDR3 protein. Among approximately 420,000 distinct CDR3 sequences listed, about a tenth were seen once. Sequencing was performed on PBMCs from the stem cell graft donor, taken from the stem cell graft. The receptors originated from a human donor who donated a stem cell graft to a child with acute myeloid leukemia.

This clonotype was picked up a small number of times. The CDR3 spells CSASGGGLRDTQYF. The CDR3, as DNA: TGCAGTGCTAGCGGCGGGGGATTAAGGGATACGCAGTATTTT. This rearrangement joins TRBV20-1 to TRBJ2-3, with 7 bases fitting TRBD2. The CDR3 loop spans 14 amino acids. Unmatched junction bases numbered 9, after V lost 3 bases and J lost 6 bases. Germline assignment: CDR1 DFQATT and CDR2 SNEGSKA (reference sequence).

Written as DNA, the CDR3 is TGTGCCAGCAGTCCACAGGGACCCGAACGATATAATTCACCCCTCCACTTT. It is translated as CASSPQGPERYNSPLHF. V usage is TRBV27 and J usage is TRBJ1-6; TRBD1 might be the D (6 bases). V was pared by 5 bases and J by 4 bases, with 18 bases between. Germline lookup yields CDR1 MNHEY and CDR2 SMNVEV (reference sequence). This CDR3 has 17 amino acids.

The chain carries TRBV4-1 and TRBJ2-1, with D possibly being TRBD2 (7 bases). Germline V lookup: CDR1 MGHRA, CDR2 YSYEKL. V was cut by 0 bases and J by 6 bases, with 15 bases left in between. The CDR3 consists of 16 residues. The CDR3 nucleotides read TGCGCCAGCAGCCAAGATTTTCCGGGGGGCGCCAATGAGCAGTTCTTC. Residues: CASSQDFPGGANEQFF.

DNA for the CDR3: TGTGCCAGCAGCTTAACCCACCAAACATTGAATGGCTACACCTTC. It yields the protein CASSLTHQTLNGYTF. This rearrangement joins TRBV7-6 to TRBJ1-2; D remains ambiguous. Trimming removed 2 bases at V and 6 bases at J, with 16 bases between. Germline V gene sequence: CDR1 SGHVS, CDR2 FNYEAQ. This CDR3 is 15 amino acids long.

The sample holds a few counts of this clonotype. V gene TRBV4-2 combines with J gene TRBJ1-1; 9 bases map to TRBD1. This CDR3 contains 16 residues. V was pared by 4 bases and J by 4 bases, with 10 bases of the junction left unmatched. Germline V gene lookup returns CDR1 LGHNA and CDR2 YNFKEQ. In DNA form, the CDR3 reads TGTGCCAGCAGCCCCTCGCCGGACAGGGGTGGCACTGAAGCTTTCTTT. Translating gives CASSPSPDRGGTEAFF.

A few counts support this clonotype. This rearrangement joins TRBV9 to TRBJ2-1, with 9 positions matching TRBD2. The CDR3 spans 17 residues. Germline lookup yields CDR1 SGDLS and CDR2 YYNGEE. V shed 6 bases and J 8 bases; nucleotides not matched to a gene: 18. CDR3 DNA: TGTGCCAGCAAGGTTGGCGGGAGGGCCGGTCTTGGAGATGAGCAGTTCTTC. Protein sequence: CASKVGGRAGLGDEQFF.

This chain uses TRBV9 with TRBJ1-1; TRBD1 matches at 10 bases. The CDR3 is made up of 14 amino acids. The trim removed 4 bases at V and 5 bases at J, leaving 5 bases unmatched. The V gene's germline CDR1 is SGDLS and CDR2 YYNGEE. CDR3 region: CASSLGQGDTEAFF. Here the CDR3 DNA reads TGTGCCAGCAGCCTCGGACAGGGGGATACTGAAGCTTTCTTT.

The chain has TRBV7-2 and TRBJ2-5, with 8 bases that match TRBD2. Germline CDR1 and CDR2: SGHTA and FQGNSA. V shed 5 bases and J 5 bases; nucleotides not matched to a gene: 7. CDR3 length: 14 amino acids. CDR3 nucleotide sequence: TGTGCCAGCAGCCTCGGGACTAGTCGTGAGACCCAGTACTTC. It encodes CASSLGTSRETQYF.

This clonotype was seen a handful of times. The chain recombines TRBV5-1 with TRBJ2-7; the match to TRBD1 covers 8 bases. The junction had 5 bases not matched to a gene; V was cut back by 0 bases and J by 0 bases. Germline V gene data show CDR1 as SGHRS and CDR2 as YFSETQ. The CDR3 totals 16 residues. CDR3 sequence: CASSLVWTGLSYEQYF. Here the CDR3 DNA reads TGCGCCAGCAGCTTGGTGTGGACAGGGCTCTCCTACGAGCAGTACTTC.

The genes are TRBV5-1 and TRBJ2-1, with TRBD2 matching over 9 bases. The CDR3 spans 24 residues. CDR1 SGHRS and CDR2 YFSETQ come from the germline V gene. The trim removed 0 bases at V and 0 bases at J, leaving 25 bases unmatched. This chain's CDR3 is CASSLAGNSGRYWGSKSSYNEQFF. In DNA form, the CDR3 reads TGCGCCAGCAGCTTGGCCGGTAATAGCGGGAGATATTGGGGTAGCAAGAGCTCCTACAATGAGCAGTTCTTC.

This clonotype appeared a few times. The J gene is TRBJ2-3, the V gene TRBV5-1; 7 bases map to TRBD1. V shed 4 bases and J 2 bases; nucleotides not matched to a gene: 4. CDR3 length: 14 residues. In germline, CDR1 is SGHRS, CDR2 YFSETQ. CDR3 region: CASSHDRDTDTQYF. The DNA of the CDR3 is TGCGCCAGCAGCCATGACAGGGACACAGATACGCAGTATTTT.

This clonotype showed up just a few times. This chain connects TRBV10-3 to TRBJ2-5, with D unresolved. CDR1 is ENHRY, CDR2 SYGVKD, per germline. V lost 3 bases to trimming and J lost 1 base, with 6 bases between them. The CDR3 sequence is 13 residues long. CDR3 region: CAISDLFQETQYF. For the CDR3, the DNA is TGTGCCATCAGTGATTTGTTCCAAGAGACCCAGTACTTC.

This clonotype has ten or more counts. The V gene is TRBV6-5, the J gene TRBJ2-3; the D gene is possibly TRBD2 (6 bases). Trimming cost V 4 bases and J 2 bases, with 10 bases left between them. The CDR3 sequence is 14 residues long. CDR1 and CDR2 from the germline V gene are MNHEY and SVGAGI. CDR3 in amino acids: CASSSGLFTDTQYF. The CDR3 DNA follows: TGTGCCAGCAGTTCGGGACTGTTCACAGATACGCAGTATTTT.